Here is one T cell receptor (beta chain) with its context. Its antigen specificity is not known. Base qualities are not recorded, but no much larger clone differs from it by a single base. This sample stems from a study of blood T cell repertoires in COVID-19 (dated by TCRdb to 2018 to 2021). Background on the whole study: The collaborator samples originated in the United States, Italy and Spain and spanned the acute and convalescent phases of COVID-19. The prospective study material was composed of cDNA or gDNA derived from T cells, B-cell-depleted T cells, or PBMCs. Subjects who had been exposed to COVID-19, were actively infected with it, or had recovered from it provided the deeply sampled blood TCRbeta repertoires that made up the dataset. The repertoires were made available in a free public database intended to serve as a resource for research on the immune response to SARS-CoV-2. The samples were drawn from two sources: the first 160 participants of the ongoing ImmuneRACE study, and approximately 1,300 subjects contributed by 6 global collaborators. The sample metadata nearly always contained a de-identified subject ID, COVID-19 status, age in years and sex. Where HLA class I and class II types were available, the types were taken from metadata supplied by the sample provider, not from assay-based typing. The paper's findings and limits, for the study overall: Clinical and demographic metadata were provided uncurated, with the amount varying by source and participant.

Collaborating institutions collected whole blood in K2EDTA tubes following their own protocols. For TCRbeta analysis, collaborators shipped samples in one of three forms: frozen whole blood, isolated PBMCs, or DNA extracted from either of those sample types. TCRbeta CDR3 regions were amplified from genomic DNA using the immunoSEQ Assay, a bias-controlled multiplex PCR. The study's own analysis went as follows. Within the assay, amplification of reference gene primers was used to estimate how many nucleated cells each sample contained. To quantify the absolute abundance of each unique TCRbeta CDR3 rearrangement, sequence reads were collapsed and filtered. For each sample, productive Simpson clonality was calculated as the square root of Simpson's diversity index over productive rearrangements. TCRdb's version of the immuneACCESS table is confined to in-frame rearrangements and falls short of the full clone set. An unresolved V gene accounts for under half of the shortfall where checked; the remainder is of unknown origin. The V and J calls and clone size come from that table; D and trimming were worked out from the DNA. Present in this sample are under 200,000 clones, 85% to 90% of which were seen just once. The ten largest clones capture 6% of the sample.

The germline V gene (reference sequence) provides CDR1 SGHAT and CDR2 FQDESV. V loses 5 bases, J loses 4 bases, and the germline ends lie 14 bases apart. Spanning cysteine to phenylalanine, the CDR3 consists of 14 amino acids. Only the CDR3 part of the read is kept: 42 bases, read in frame from the first base. The chain was built from TRBV11-1 and TRBJ1-1; no D gene is confidently identified. This sequence was found in a man between 40 and 49 years old with active or convalescent COVID-19. The sequenced sample consisted of peripheral blood. The CDR3 amino acid sequence is: CASSPKESGTEAFF. Read as DNA, the sequence is TGTGCCAGCAGCCCCAAGGAGTCCGGCACTGAAGCTTTCTTT.